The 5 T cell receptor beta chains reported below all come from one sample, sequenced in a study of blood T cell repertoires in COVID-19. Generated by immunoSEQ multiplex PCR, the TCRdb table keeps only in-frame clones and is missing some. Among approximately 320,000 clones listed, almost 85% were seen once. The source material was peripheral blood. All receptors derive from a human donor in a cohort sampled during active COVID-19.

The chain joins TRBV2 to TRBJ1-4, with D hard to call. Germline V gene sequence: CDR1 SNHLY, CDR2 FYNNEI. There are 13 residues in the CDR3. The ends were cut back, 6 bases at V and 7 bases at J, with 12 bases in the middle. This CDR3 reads CASRVVYSEKLFF. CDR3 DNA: TGTGCCAGCAGGGTGGTTTACTCTGAAAAACTGTTTTTT.

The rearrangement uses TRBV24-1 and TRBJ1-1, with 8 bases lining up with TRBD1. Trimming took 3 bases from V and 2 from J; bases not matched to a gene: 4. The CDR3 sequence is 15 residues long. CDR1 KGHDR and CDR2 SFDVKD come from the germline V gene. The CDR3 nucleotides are TGTGCCACCAGTGATACGACAGGGGTTAACACTGAAGCTTTCTTT. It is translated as CATSDTTGVNTEAFF.

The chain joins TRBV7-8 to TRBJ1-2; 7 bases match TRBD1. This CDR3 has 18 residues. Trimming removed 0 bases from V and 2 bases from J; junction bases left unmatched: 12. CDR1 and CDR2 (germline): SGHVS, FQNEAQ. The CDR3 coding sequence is TGTGCCAGCAGCTTAGCGCGAAGAACAGGGGCCTTCAACTATGGCTACACCTTC. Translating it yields CASSLARRTGAFNYGYTF.

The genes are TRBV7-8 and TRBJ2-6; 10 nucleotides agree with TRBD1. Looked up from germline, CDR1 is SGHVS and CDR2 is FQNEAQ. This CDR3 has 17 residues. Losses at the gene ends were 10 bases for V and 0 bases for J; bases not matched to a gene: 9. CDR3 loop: CATADRGPLSGANVLTF. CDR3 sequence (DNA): TGTGCCACCGCTGACAGGGGGCCCCTCTCTGGGGCCAACGTCCTGACTTTC.

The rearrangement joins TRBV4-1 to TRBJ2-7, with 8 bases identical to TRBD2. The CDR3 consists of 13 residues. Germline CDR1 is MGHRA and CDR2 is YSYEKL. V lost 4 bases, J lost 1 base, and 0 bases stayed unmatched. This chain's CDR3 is CASSPGGSYEQYF. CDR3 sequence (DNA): TGCGCCAGCAGCCCGGGGGGGTCCTACGAGCAGTACTTC.